These 23 T cell receptor beta chains share one sample of origin, sequenced in a study of naive and memory T cell subsets. Whole-study findings and limits: Especially in CD8 cells, naive repertoires contained a few larger clonotypes, possibly CD45RA-re-expressing memory cells.

Both TRBC1 and TRBC2 were covered by a beta constant-region primer of two equimolar oligonucleotides. Ligated cDNA was amplified by four rounds of PCR with nested alpha and beta constant-region primers and SP2. TCRdb analysed the UMI-ligation and nested PCR reads with MiXCR anew, one entry per CDR3 protein. The table has over 80,000 distinct CDR3 sequences, approximately 10% seen once. These receptors lack a known antigen. The sample was naive CD4+ T cells from blood. The source is a human donor in good health.

This clonotype was recorded a few times. The V call is TRBV11-2, the J call TRBJ2-5; D possibly uses TRBD1 or TRBD2 (5 bases each). V lost 1 base, J lost 5 bases, and 11 bases lay in between. Germline V gene lookup returns CDR1 SGHAT and CDR2 FQNNGV. The CDR3 has 14 amino acids. This chain's CDR3 is CASSLVTGTETQYF. CDR3 nucleotide sequence: TGTGCCAGCAGCTTAGTGACGGGGACCGAGACCCAGTACTTC. The full variable domain, completed using reference TRBV11-2 and TRBJ2-5, is EAGVAQSPRYKIIEKRQSVAFWCNPISGHATLYWYQQILGQGPKLLIQFQNNGVVDDSQLPKDRFSAERLKGVDSTLKIQPAKLEDSAVYLCASSLVTGTETQYFGPGTRLLVL.

In its sample, this clonotype was seen once. This chain joins TRBV12-3 or TRBV12-4 and TRBJ1-2; 9 nucleotides agree with TRBD1. Losses at the gene ends were 6 bases for V and 6 bases for J; bases not matched to a gene: 5. The CDR3 is made up of 13 amino acids. CDR3 sequence: CASSTGQGHGYTF. CDR3 nucleotide sequence: TGTGCCAGCAGCACGGGACAGGGACATGGCTACACCTTC.

The table lists this clonotype with a few counts. This chain joins TRBV6-5 and TRBJ2-1; D remains ambiguous. The CDR3 sequence is 13 residues long. Trimming stripped 6 bases from V and 10 bases from J, with 16 bases between. The germline gives CDR1 MNHEY, CDR2 SVGAGI. The CDR3 sequence is CASSQARYGEQFF. The CDR3 nucleotides read TGTGCCAGCAGCCAGGCCCGCTACGGCGAGCAGTTCTTC.

This clonotype was seen a few times. The chain employs TRBV28 and TRBJ2-3, with D possibly matching TRBD1 (6 bases). The CDR3 has 15 residues. V was trimmed by 7 bases and J by 2 bases, leaving 16 bases between them. Per the germline V gene, CDR1 is MDHEN and CDR2 is SYDVKM. The CDR3 DNA sequence: TGTGCCAGCAACACCCCGGGACACCTCACAGATACGCAGTATTTT. It translates to CASNTPGHLTDTQYF.

The chain joins TRBV18 to TRBJ2-5; 9 positions match TRBD1. CDR1 KGHSH and CDR2 LQKENI come from the germline V gene. V shed 5 bases and J 1 base; nucleotides not matched to a gene: 8. This CDR3 comprises 16 residues. The CDR3 region has the DNA TGTGCCAGCTCAAGGGACAGGGCGCCCTTCCAAGAGACCCAGTACTTC. It is translated as CASSRDRAPFQETQYF.

On this clonotype: A read error is possible here, since a much larger clone lies one base away. The J gene is TRBJ2-1, the V gene TRBV7-2, with D perhaps matching TRBD1 (6 bases). Germline lookup yields CDR1 SGHTA and CDR2 FQGNSA. Trimming stripped 5 bases from V and 7 bases from J, with 15 bases between. This CDR3 is built from 14 residues. The CDR3 nucleotides read TGTACCAGCAGCCCGGGACACAATTTTAATGAGCAGTTCTTC. Its protein product is CTSSPGHNFNEQFF.

This clonotype qualifies as medium-sized. The chain has TRBV20-1 and TRBJ2-3; the match to TRBD2 covers 13 bases. J was trimmed by 3 bases and V by 6 bases; bases with no gene match: 3. Per the germline V gene, CDR1 is DFQATT and CDR2 is SNEGSKA (reference sequence). This CDR3 has 14 amino acids. CDR3 sequence: CSASLAGGTDTQYF. The CDR3 region has the DNA TGCAGTGCCTCACTAGCGGGAGGGACAGATACGCAGTATTTT.

The chain links TRBV27 to TRBJ1-5; D unclear. Looked up from germline, CDR1 is MNHEY and CDR2 is SMNVEV (reference sequence). The germline V and J ends were trimmed by 3 bases and 4 bases, with 7 bases remaining between them. The CDR3 contains 13 residues. The CDR3 is CASSLGRNQPQHF. The CDR3 nucleotides read TGTGCCAGCAGTTTGGGCAGGAATCAGCCCCAGCATTTT.

The J gene is TRBJ2-3, the V gene TRBV27, with 7 bases matching TRBD1. The CDR3 consists of 14 residues. Losses at the gene ends were 3 bases for V and 2 bases for J; bases not matched to a gene: 2. Germline V gene sequence: CDR1 MNHEY, CDR2 SMNVEV (reference sequence). CDR3 DNA sequence: TGTGCCAGCAGTTTCAGGGGGATCACAGATACGCAGTATTTT. The encoded protein is CASSFRGITDTQYF.

V is TRBV19 and J is TRBJ2-7; D may be TRBD1 (6 bases). CDR1 and CDR2 (germline): LNHDA, SQIVND (reference sequence). This CDR3 is built from 10 residues. CDR3 sequence reads: CGTGSDEQYF. CDR3 in DNA: TGTGGCACAGGGAGTGACGAGCAGTACTTC.

This clonotype was seen ten or more times. The chain joins TRBV20-1 to TRBJ1-5, with D possibly being TRBD1 (5 bases). Trimming removed 6 bases from V and 2 bases from J, with 20 bases in between. This CDR3 is 16 amino acids long. CDR1 is DFQATT and CDR2 is SNEGSKA in the germline V gene (reference sequence). The CDR3 region has the DNA TGCAGTGCCTCAGCCTCAGGGCCACTCGGCAATCAGCCCCAGCATTTT. It yields the protein CSASASGPLGNQPQHF.

This clonotype occurred a few times. The chain is built from TRBV4-3 and TRBJ2-2, with TRBD2 matching over 12 bases. CDR3 size: 14 residues. Looked up from germline, CDR1 is LGHNA and CDR2 is YSLEER. Unmatched junction bases numbered 2, after V lost 6 bases and J lost 6 bases. CDR3 sequence (DNA): TGCGCCAGCAGGGGACTAGCGGGTTCCGGGGAGCTGTTTTTT. Protein: CASRGLAGSGELFF.

This clonotype has a handful of counts. V is TRBV19 and J is TRBJ2-7; D may correspond to TRBD1 or TRBD2 (6 bases each). This CDR3 is 15 amino acids long. Germline V lookup: CDR1 LNHDA, CDR2 SQIVND (reference sequence). V was clipped by 3 bases and J by 1 base, with 13 bases between them. CDR3 DNA: TGTGCCAGTAGTATTGCGGGACACCTTTCCTACGAGCAGTACTTC. As protein: CASSIAGHLSYEQYF.

This clonotype was picked up one time. Possible read error: a much larger clone is one base away. The CDR3 nucleotides read TGTGCCAGCAGCCCGAACTGGGACAGCAATCAGCCCCAGTATTTT. Its translation: CASSPNWDSNQPQYF. V is TRBV11-2 and J is TRBJ1-5; the match to TRBD1 covers 7 bases. With the DNA end fitting TRBJ2-3 better, the J assignment may be wrong. CDR3 length: 15 residues. Germline loops: CDR1 SGHAT, CDR2 FQNNGV.

This clonotype was picked up a small number of times. The chain has TRBV20-1 and TRBJ1-5; the D gene is possibly TRBD1 (5 bases). CDR3 length equals 18 residues. Germline CDR1 DFQATT, CDR2 SNEGSKA (reference sequence). Trimming took 1 base from V and 0 from J, leaving 19 bases between them. The CDR3 nucleotides are TGCAGTGCTAGAGCGATTGGCAGGGATTTTTCTAGCAATCAGCCCCAGCATTTT. The encoded protein is CSARAIGRDFSSNQPQHF.

This clonotype was seen a few times. The V gene is TRBV6-2 or TRBV6-3, the J gene TRBJ1-5; TRBD1 might be the D (5 bases). The CDR3 is 12 residues long. From germline, CDR1 is MNHEY and CDR2 SVGEGT. Trimming removed 7 bases at V and 7 bases at J, with 11 bases between. As DNA, the CDR3 is TGTGCCAGCACCAGGGAGCGGCAGCCCCAGCATTTT. It encodes CASTRERQPQHF.

This clonotype was observed at least ten times. J is TRBJ1-6 and V is TRBV2, with D unresolved. Trimming pared 3 bases from V and 10 bases from J, leaving 16 bases between. The CDR3 is made up of 15 amino acids. Looked up from germline, CDR1 is SNHLY and CDR2 is FYNNEI. The CDR3 sequence: CASSDAVTGSSPLHF. The CDR3, as DNA: TGTGCCAGCAGTGATGCGGTCACGGGAAGCTCACCCCTCCACTTT.

This clonotype has more than one count but fewer than ten. This chain links TRBV18 with TRBJ1-1; D is unresolved. This CDR3 comprises 14 residues. Trimming shortened V by 8 bases and J by 7 bases, and 20 bases separated the two germline ends. Germline values: CDR1 KGHSH, CDR2 LQKENI. The CDR3 DNA reads TGTGCCAGCCCTGGGGAGGGTCGGACGAGTGAAGCTTTCTTT. Amino acid sequence: CASPGEGRTSEAFF.

This clonotype was recorded a few times. This chain's CDR3 is CATSRLGAGNIQYF. DNA for the CDR3: TGTGCCACCAGCAGACTGGGGGCGGGAAACATTCAGTACTTC. The chain uses TRBV15 and TRBJ2-4, with a possible D match to TRBD1 (6 bases). CDR1 is LNHNV and CDR2 is YYDKDF in the germline V gene (reference sequence). V was pared by 2 bases and J by 6 bases, with 11 bases between. CDR3 length: 14 amino acids.

In this sample, this clonotype turned up a few times. The chain has TRBV4-3 and TRBJ2-5; D possibly corresponds to TRBD2 (6 bases). Germline CDR1 reads LGHNA; CDR2 reads YSLEER. The CDR3 covers 13 residues. V was pared by 8 bases and J by 4 bases, with 14 bases between. CDR3 amino acids: CASARERGETQYF. The DNA of the CDR3 is TGCGCCAGCGCCCGGGAGCGCGGAGAGACCCAGTACTTC.

This clonotype has at least ten counts. V is TRBV12-3 or TRBV12-4 and J is TRBJ1-4; D is unresolved. CDR3 length: 15 amino acids. The V gene lost 0 bases and the J gene lost 0 bases, with 5 bases spanning the gap. CDR3 region: CASSLARATNEKLFF. CDR3 sequence (DNA): TGTGCCAGCAGTTTAGCGCGAGCAACTAATGAAAAACTGTTTTTT.

The V and J genes are TRBV20-1 and TRBJ1-5, with 7 bases that match TRBD1. CDR3 length equals 15 residues. The germline gives CDR1 DFQATT, CDR2 SNEGSKA (reference sequence). The trim removed 1 base at V and 3 bases at J, leaving 6 bases unmatched. This chain's CDR3 is CSARVTGQNNQPQHF. The CDR3 DNA reads TGCAGTGCTAGAGTGACAGGGCAGAACAATCAGCCCCAGCATTTT.

This rearrangement joins TRBV2 to TRBJ1-3; 8 positions match TRBD1. The ends lost 6 bases at V and 7 bases at J; junction bases unmatched: 8. This CDR3 is built from 14 residues. The V gene's germline CDR1 is SNHLY and CDR2 FYNNEI. This chain's CDR3 is CASRATGAKNTIYF. The CDR3 DNA is TGTGCCAGCAGGGCGACAGGGGCGAAGAACACCATATATTTT.